Sequencing of this T cell receptor beta chain was carried out in a study of T cells after yellow fever vaccination. General observations from the study: Overlap between CD4 and CD8 compartments was detected for a small share of clonotypes. Post-booster repertoires contained most primary-vaccination clones again (96% CD4, less than 90% CD8). It was a weaker secondary response, yet one that peaked faster, at day 5 versus 15.

Losses at the gene ends were 3 bases for V and 3 bases for J; bases not matched to a gene: 0. The CDR3 sequence is 12 residues long. Germline assignment: CDR1 SGHNT and CDR2 YYREEE (reference sequence). This clonotype has ten or more counts. Its antigen remains unidentified. A 5'RACE template-switching step, the method used to make TCR cDNA, added a universal primer site and UMIs. TCRdb re-called the 5' RACE reads through MiXCR, storing one row per CDR3 protein. Counted here are under 200,000 distinct CDR3 sequences, around 10% occurring once; the ten biggest clones make up just over 35%. This specimen consisted of CD8+ T cells sorted from PBMCs, obtained 15 days after the yellow fever booster vaccination. The clonotype originates from a young man who received the YFV17D yellow fever vaccine. The chain has TRBV5-4 and TRBJ2-7, with TRBD1 matching over 7 bases. CDR3 protein: CASSWDSYEQYV. The CDR3 DNA reads TGTGCCAGCAGCTGGGACAGCTACGAGCAGTACGTC.